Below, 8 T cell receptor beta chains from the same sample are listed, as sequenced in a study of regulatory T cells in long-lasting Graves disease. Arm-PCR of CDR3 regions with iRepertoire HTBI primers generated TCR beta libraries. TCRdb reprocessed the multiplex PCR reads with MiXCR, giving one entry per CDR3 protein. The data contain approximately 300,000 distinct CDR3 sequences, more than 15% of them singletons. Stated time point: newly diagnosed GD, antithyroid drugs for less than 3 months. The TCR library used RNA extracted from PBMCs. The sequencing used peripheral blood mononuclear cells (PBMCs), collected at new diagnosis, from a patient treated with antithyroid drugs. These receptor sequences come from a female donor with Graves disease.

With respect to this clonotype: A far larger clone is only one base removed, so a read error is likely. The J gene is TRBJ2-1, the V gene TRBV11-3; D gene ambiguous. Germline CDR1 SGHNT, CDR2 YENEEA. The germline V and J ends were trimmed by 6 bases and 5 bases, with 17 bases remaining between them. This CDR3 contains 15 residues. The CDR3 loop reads CASSDECAGHNEQFF. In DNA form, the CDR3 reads TGTGCCAGCAGTGACGAGTGCGCCGGGCACAATGAGCAGTTCTTC.

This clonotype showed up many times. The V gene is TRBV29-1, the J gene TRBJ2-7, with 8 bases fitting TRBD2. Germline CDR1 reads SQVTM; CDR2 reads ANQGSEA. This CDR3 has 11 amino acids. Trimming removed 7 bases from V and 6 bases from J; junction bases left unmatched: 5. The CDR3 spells CSDGLAAEQYF. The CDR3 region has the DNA TGCAGCGATGGACTAGCCGCCGAGCAGTACTTC.

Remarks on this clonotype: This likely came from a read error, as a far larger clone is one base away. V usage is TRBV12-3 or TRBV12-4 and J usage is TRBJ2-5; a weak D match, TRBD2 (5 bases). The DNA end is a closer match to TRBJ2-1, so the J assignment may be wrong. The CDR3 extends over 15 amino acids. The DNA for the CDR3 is TGTGCCAGCAGTTTTAGGAGCGGTCCCTCCTACGAGCAGTTCTTC. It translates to CASSFRSGPSYEQFF.

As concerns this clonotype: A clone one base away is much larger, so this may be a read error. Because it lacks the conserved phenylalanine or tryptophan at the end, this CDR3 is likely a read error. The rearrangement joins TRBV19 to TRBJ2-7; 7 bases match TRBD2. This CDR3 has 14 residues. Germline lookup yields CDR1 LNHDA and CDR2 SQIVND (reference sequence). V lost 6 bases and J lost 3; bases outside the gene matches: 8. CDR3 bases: TGTGCCAGTAGACCCGGGACTACCTTCTACGAGCAGTACCTC. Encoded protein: CASRPGTTFYEQYL.

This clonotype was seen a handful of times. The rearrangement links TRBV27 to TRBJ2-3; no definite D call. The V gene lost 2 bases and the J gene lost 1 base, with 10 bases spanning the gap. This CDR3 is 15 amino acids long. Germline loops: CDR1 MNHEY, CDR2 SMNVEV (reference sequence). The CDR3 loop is CASSLKFRGTDTQYF. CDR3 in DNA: TGTGCCAGCAGTTTAAAGTTTCGGGGCACAGATACGCAGTATTTT.

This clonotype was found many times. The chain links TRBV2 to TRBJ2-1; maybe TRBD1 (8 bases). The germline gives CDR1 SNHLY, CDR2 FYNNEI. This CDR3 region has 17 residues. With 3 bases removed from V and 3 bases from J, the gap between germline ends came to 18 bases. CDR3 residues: CASSDLMDREGYNEQFF. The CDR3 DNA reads TGTGCCAGCAGTGACCTTATGGACAGGGAGGGCTACAATGAGCAGTTCTTC.

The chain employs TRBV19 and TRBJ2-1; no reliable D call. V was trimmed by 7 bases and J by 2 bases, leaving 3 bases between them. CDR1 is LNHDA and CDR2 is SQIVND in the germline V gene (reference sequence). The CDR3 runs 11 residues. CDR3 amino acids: CASNAYNEQFF. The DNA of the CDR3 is TGTGCCAGTAACGCCTACAATGAGCAGTTCTTC.

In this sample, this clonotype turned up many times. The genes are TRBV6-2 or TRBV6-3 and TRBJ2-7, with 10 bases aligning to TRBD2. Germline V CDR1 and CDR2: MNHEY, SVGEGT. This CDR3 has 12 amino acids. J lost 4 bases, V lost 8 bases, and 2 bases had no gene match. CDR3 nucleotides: TGTGCCAGCCGGACTAGCGGTTACGAGCAGTACTTC. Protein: CASRTSGYEQYF.